These 22 T cell receptor beta chains share one sample of origin, sequenced in a study of blood T cell repertoires in COVID-19. Measured with immunoSEQ multiplex PCR; TCRdb has only the in-frame clones, and not every one. The sample includes approximately 300,000 clones, around 89% seen only once; the top ten take around 0.84%. The sequencing input was peripheral blood. The receptors shown here come from a man in his thirties or forties with acute or convalescent COVID-19.

The chain recombines TRBV19 with TRBJ2-3; D gene uncertain. The V end was cut by 4 bases, the J end by 5 bases, with 10 bases between. The V gene's germline CDR1 is LNHDA and CDR2 SQIVND (reference sequence). This CDR3 contains 13 residues. The CDR3 DNA reads as TGTGCCAGTAGTAGCCAGCGTATAGATACGCAGTATTTT. This sequence encodes CASSSQRIDTQYF.

CDR3: CASSRTGGATWYGYTF. The CDR3 coding sequence is TGTGCCAGCAGCAGGACAGGGGGAGCGACTTGGTATGGCTACACCTTC. The chain has TRBV5-8 and TRBJ1-2; 10 bases align to TRBD1. This CDR3 contains 16 residues. Germline lookup yields CDR1 SGHTS and CDR2 YDEGEE. Unmatched junction bases numbered 11, after V lost 4 bases and J lost 5 bases.

The chain has TRBV5-1 and TRBJ1-2; 7 nucleotides agree with TRBD1. The V gene's germline CDR1 is SGHRS and CDR2 YFSETQ. This CDR3 contains 12 residues. With 4 bases clipped from V and 6 bases from J, the junction kept 3 bases outside the gene matches. The CDR3 loop reads CASSVDRDGYTF. The CDR3 coding sequence is TGCGCCAGCAGCGTAGACAGGGATGGCTACACCTTC.

The genes are TRBV11-2 and TRBJ2-1, with 7 bases fitting TRBD2. With 2 bases clipped from V and 6 bases from J, the junction kept 19 bases outside the gene matches. Germline V gene data show CDR1 as SGHAT and CDR2 as FQNNGV. The CDR3 runs to 19 residues. The CDR3 is CASSLRPAGVANFVNEQFF. CDR3 nucleotides: TGTGCCAGCAGCTTACGACCCGCGGGGGTCGCTAACTTCGTCAATGAGCAGTTCTTC.

V is TRBV9 and J is TRBJ1-1; 11 bases map to TRBD1. CDR1 and CDR2 (germline): SGDLS, YYNGEE. V trimming: 5 bases; J trimming: 4 bases; junction bases outside the gene matches: 4. This CDR3 has 14 amino acids. The CDR3 DNA follows: TGTGCCAGCAGTAAAGGGACAGGGGGCACTGAAGCTTTCTTT. Its protein is CASSKGTGGTEAFF.

This chain connects TRBV12-3 or TRBV12-4 to TRBJ2-1, with TRBD2 matching over 7 bases. CDR3 length: 13 amino acids. V gave up 3 bases and J gave up 9 bases; unmatched junction bases: 5. The CDR3 region is CASSFMGEGEQFF. In nucleotides, the CDR3 is TGTGCCAGCAGTTTTATGGGGGAGGGTGAGCAGTTCTTC.

The rearrangement joins TRBV7-9 to TRBJ2-7, with no clear D. Per the germline V gene, CDR1 is SEHNR and CDR2 is FQNEAQ (reference sequence). CDR3 length: 11 residues. V was cut by 5 bases and J by 2 bases, with 4 bases left in between. DNA for the CDR3: TGTGCCAGCAGCGTAACCTACGAGCAGTACTTC. Translation gives CASSVTYEQYF.

The chain links TRBV19 to TRBJ1-1, with D hard to call. The CDR3 runs 12 residues. Germline CDR1 LNHDA, CDR2 SQIVND (reference sequence). Trimming stripped 2 bases from V and 4 bases from J, with 5 bases between. The CDR3 sequence: CASSIFGTEAFF. CDR3 DNA sequence: TGTGCCAGTAGTATATTCGGCACTGAAGCTTTCTTT.

The chain couples TRBV4-1 to TRBJ1-1; D perhaps matches TRBD1 (5 bases). The CDR3 length is 14 residues. Trimming took off 1 base at V and 7 bases at J, with 13 bases between the two ends. Germline V gene data show CDR1 as MGHRA and CDR2 as YSYEKL. The CDR3 DNA reads TGCGCCAGCAGCCAAGTATTGAGACAGCTTGAAGCTTTCTTT. Its translation is CASSQVLRQLEAFF.

This chain connects TRBV28 to TRBJ2-7, with D tentatively TRBD1 (5 bases). Germline CDR1 MDHEN, CDR2 SYDVKM. The V gene lost 3 bases and the J gene lost 9 bases, with 12 bases spanning the gap. This CDR3 region has 12 residues. CDR3 bases: TGTGCCAGCAGTTTGGACACCCGTTTGCAGTACTTC. Protein sequence: CASSLDTRLQYF.

This chain uses TRBV3-1 (or the pseudogene TRBV3-2) with TRBJ1-3; D remains unclear. The CDR3 consists of 15 residues. Per the germline V gene, CDR1 is LGHDT and CDR2 is YNNKEL (reference sequence). V was shortened by 4 bases and J by 9 bases, with 19 bases between the two germline ends. CDR3 residues: CASSPALQAGSTIYF. The CDR3 DNA sequence: TGTGCCAGCAGCCCGGCCTTGCAGGCAGGTAGCACCATATATTTT.

The V gene is TRBV5-8, the J gene TRBJ2-3, with 12 positions matching TRBD2. J gave up 0 bases and V 4 bases, and 9 bases lay outside the gene matches. Germline V gene sequence: CDR1 SGHTS, CDR2 YDEGEE. CDR3 length equals 18 residues. For the CDR3, the DNA is TGTGCCAGCAGCCCGGGACTAGCGGGTTGGGCTAGCACAGATACGCAGTATTTT. Encoded protein: CASSPGLAGWASTDTQYF.

V is TRBV6-5 and J is TRBJ1-2; the D gene is possibly TRBD1 (6 bases). CDR3 size: 13 residues. V lost 6 bases, J lost 6 bases, and 14 bases lay in between. Germline-derived CDR1 and CDR2 are MNHEY and SVGAGI. CDR3 sequence: CASRQQGIHGYTF. CDR3 in DNA: TGTGCCAGCAGACAACAGGGAATACATGGCTACACCTTC.

Comments on this clone: Other DNA sequences in the same sample also yield this CDR3. The gene calls are TRBV6-4 and TRBJ2-3; 11 bases align to TRBD2. The germline CDR1 and CDR2 sequences are MRHNA and SNTAGT. The CDR3 runs to 15 residues. Unmatched junction bases numbered 2, after V lost 0 bases and J lost 6 bases. CDR3 residues: CASSDSSGGADTQYF. CDR3 sequence (DNA): TGTGCCAGCAGTGACTCTAGCGGGGGGGCCGATACGCAGTATTTT.

The genes are TRBV6-5 and TRBJ2-3, with D maybe TRBD1 (5 bases). The V end lost 2 bases, the J end lost 6 bases, and 15 bases lay between the germline ends. Germline assignment: CDR1 MNHEY and CDR2 SVGAGI. The CDR3 runs 15 residues. The CDR3 protein is CASSYGASSRDTQYF. CDR3 coding DNA: TGTGCCAGCAGTTACGGGGCTAGTAGTAGGGATACGCAGTATTTT.

This chain uses TRBV7-9 with TRBJ1-3; TRBD1 is a possible D gene (5 bases). The CDR3 is 14 amino acids. CDR1 and CDR2 (germline): SEHNR, FQNEAQ (reference sequence). V lost 2 bases and J lost 6, with 11 bases in between. This chain's CDR3 is CASSLRQGPNTIYF. CDR3 bases: TGTGCCAGCAGCTTAAGGCAGGGCCCAAACACCATATATTTT.

The chain recombines TRBV19 with TRBJ1-5; D not certain. CDR1 and CDR2 (germline): LNHDA, SQIVND (reference sequence). Trimming shortened V by 7 bases and J by 2 bases, and 15 bases separated the two germline ends. This CDR3 is built from 15 residues. In DNA, the CDR3 is TGTGCCAGTACCCAAGGAGGGAGGGGCAATCAGCCCCAGCATTTT. This gives the protein CASTQGGRGNQPQHF.

This rearrangement joins TRBV5-1 to TRBJ1-1; D remains ambiguous. CDR1 SGHRS and CDR2 YFSETQ come from the germline V gene. This CDR3 is 11 amino acids long. V was cut by 5 bases and J by 5 bases, with 7 bases left in between. CDR3 bases: TGCGCCAGCAGGGCGGAAACTGAAGCTTTCTTT. Its translation: CASRAETEAFF.

V usage is TRBV28 and J usage is TRBJ2-7; 11 nucleotides match TRBD1. V lost 5 bases and J lost 2; bases outside the gene matches: 11. The CDR3 is 17 amino acids. Germline CDR1 and CDR2: MDHEN and SYDVKM. The CDR3 is CASSPWTGGRRTYEQYF. DNA of the CDR3: TGTGCCAGCAGTCCTTGGACAGGGGGCCGTAGAACCTACGAGCAGTACTTC. Combining the CDR3 with reference TRBV28 and TRBJ2-7 gives the whole variable domain DVKVTQSSRYLVKRTGEKVFLECVQDMDHENMFWYRQDPGLGLRLIYFSYDVKMKEKGDIPEGYSVSREKKERFSLILESASTNQTSMYLCASSPWTGGRRTYEQYFGPGTRLTVT.

V is TRBV3-1 (or the pseudogene TRBV3-2) and J is TRBJ1-4; D might be TRBD1 (5 bases). Germline-derived CDR1 and CDR2 are LGHDT and YNNKEL (reference sequence). CDR3 length: 14 amino acids. V was cut by 7 bases and J by 2 bases, with 11 bases left in between. The CDR3 is CASTPRGTNEKLFF. Here the CDR3 DNA reads TGTGCCAGCACCCCCCGGGGGACTAATGAAAAACTGTTTTTT.

V and J are TRBV15 and TRBJ1-2, with D unclear. V dropped 0 bases and J dropped 2 bases, with 13 bases sitting between them. In germline, CDR1 is LNHNV, CDR2 YYDKDF (reference sequence). The CDR3 extends over 16 amino acids. The DNA of the CDR3 is TGTGCCACCAGCAGAGACCTTAAGTACAGCAACTATGGCTACACCTTC. This translates into CATSRDLKYSNYGYTF.

V gene TRBV6-4 combines with J gene TRBJ1-2; D call uncertain. Germline V gene lookup returns CDR1 MRHNA and CDR2 SNTAGT. V gave up 5 bases and J gave up 8 bases, with 15 bases separating them. The CDR3 consists of 13 residues. The DNA for the CDR3 is TGTGCCAGCAGTAATACAGCTCGGGGAGGCTACACCTTC. This codes for CASSNTARGGYTF.